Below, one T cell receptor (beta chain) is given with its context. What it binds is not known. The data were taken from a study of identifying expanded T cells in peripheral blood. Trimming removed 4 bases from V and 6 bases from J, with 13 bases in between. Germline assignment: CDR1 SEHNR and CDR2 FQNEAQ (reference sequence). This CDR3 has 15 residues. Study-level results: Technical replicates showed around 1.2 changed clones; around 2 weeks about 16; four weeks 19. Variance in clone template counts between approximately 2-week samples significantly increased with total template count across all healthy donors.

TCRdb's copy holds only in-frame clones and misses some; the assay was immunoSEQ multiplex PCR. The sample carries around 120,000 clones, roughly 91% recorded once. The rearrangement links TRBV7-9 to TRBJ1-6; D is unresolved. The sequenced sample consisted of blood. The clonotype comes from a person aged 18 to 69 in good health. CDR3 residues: CASSSLGRFNSPLHF. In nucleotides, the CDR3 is TGTGCCAGCAGCTCCCTAGGGCGTTTTAATTCACCCCTCCACTTT.